These 31 T cell receptor beta chains came from one sample sequenced in a study of long-term antiretroviral therapy in people with HIV. immunoSEQ v3.0 was run at survey level. Data came from immunoSEQ multiplex PCR; TCRdb stores just in-frame clones and leaves some out. Here the sample spans 45,000 or so clones, nearly 95% being singletons. Sequences were derived from unsorted PBMCs, sampled 3.7 years after starting antiretroviral therapy. These receptors were collected from a woman aged 50 to 65 with HIV.

This clone has just one count. The chain couples TRBV21-1 to TRBJ1-1; TRBD1 is the table's D call and was not checked against the DNA. TRBV21-1 is marked as a pseudogene. The CDR3 consists of 14 residues. CDR3 amino acids: CAITSGGKETEAFF. The CDR3 DNA reads TGTGCCATAACTTCAGGGGGCAAGGAGACTGAAGCTTTCTTT.

The chain recombines TRBV7-9 with TRBJ1-1, with D maybe TRBD1 (5 bases). V was pared by 5 bases and J by 7 bases, with 17 bases between. This CDR3 spans 14 amino acids. The germline CDR1 and CDR2 sequences are SEHNR and FQNEAQ (reference sequence). The CDR3 DNA follows: TGTGCCAGCAGCCCCGTTGAAGCCGACAGTGAAGCTTTCTTT. Translation gives CASSPVEADSEAFF.

The count of this clone is one. Written as DNA, the CDR3 is TGCGCCAGCAGCTTGGGAAACACCGGGGAGCTGTTTTTT. Translated, it gives CASSLGNTGELFF. The chain uses TRBV5-1 and TRBJ2-2; D gene uncertain. Looked up from germline, CDR1 is SGHRS and CDR2 is YFSETQ. V lost 0 bases, J lost 2 bases, and 2 bases lay in between. There are 13 residues in the CDR3.

The rearrangement uses TRBV6-6 and TRBJ1-2, with 12 bases identical to TRBD1. In germline, CDR1 is MNHNY, CDR2 SVGAGI (reference sequence). The CDR3 covers 16 residues. V dropped 5 bases and J dropped 5; count of bases not matched to a gene: 9. The DNA for the CDR3 is TGTGCCAGCAGTCCCGGGACAGGGGGCCCATTGTATGGCTACACCTTC. Translating it yields CASSPGTGGPLYGYTF.

The rearrangement uses TRBV9 and TRBJ2-3, with D uncertain. V lost 4 bases and J lost 3, with 9 bases in between. The CDR3 covers 13 residues. Germline CDR1 reads SGDLS; CDR2 reads YYNGEE. CDR3 sequence: CASSTWGTDTQYF. CDR3 coding DNA: TGTGCCAGCAGCACCTGGGGAACAGATACGCAGTATTTT.

This chain connects TRBV6-1 to TRBJ2-2, with 14 bases identical to TRBD2. Germline CDR1 reads MNHNS; CDR2 reads SASEGT. The CDR3 is made up of 15 amino acids. V was pared by 6 bases and J by 7 bases, with 4 bases of the junction left unmatched. This chain's CDR3 is CASRTSGGAYGELFF. As DNA, the CDR3 is TGTGCCAGCAGGACTAGCGGGGGGGCCTACGGGGAGCTGTTTTTT.

The chain joins TRBV19 to TRBJ1-1; weak D call: TRBD1 (6 bases). The CDR3 totals 13 residues. Germline-derived CDR1 and CDR2 are LNHDA and SQIVND (reference sequence). Trimming took off 5 bases at V and 7 bases at J, with 14 bases between the two ends. The CDR3 DNA reads TGTGCCAGTAGTGCAAACAGGGTTCTTGAAGCTTTCTTT. Protein sequence: CASSANRVLEAFF.

A few counts support this clone. The chain is built from TRBV19 and TRBJ1-6; D is possibly TRBD1 (5 bases). From germline, CDR1 is LNHDA and CDR2 SQIVND (reference sequence). This CDR3 has 14 amino acids. V lost 6 bases and J 10 bases, leaving 16 bases between the germline ends. The CDR3 nucleotides read TGTGCCAGTAGGAGCCGGGACGGTTCCTCACCCCTCCACTTT. It is translated as CASRSRDGSSPLHF.

This sequence joins TRBV5-1 and TRBJ1-1; 9 nucleotides match TRBD1. Germline V CDR1 and CDR2: SGHRS, YFSETQ. This CDR3 is built from 16 residues. After removal of 3 bases from V and 2 bases from J, the junction contained 8 bases not matched to a gene. The chain's CDR3 is CASSSDTGGANTEAFF. The CDR3 DNA follows: TGCGCCAGCAGCTCCGACACAGGGGGCGCAAACACTGAAGCTTTCTTT.

A single count supports this clone. V gene TRBV4-3 combines with J gene TRBJ2-5; unclear D gene. This CDR3 comprises 14 residues. Trimming took 0 bases from V and 5 from J, leaving 10 bases between them. Germline CDR1 and CDR2: LGHNA and YSLEER. CDR3 loop: CASSQDSSRETQYF. The CDR3 coding sequence is TGCGCCAGCAGCCAAGATTCGTCAAGGGAGACCCAGTACTTC.

The chain links TRBV5-6 to TRBJ1-4, with D unresolved. V was cut by 0 bases and J by 8 bases, with 5 bases left in between. The CDR3 is 12 residues long. Germline V lookup: CDR1 SGHDT, CDR2 YYEEEE. The DNA of the CDR3 is TGTGCCAGCAGCTTGGCGGGGGAAAAACTGTTTTTT. Its translation: CASSLAGEKLFF.

The chain combines TRBV7-9 with TRBJ1-6; TRBD1 is a possible D gene (6 bases). CDR3 length: 14 amino acids. V dropped 5 bases and J dropped 6 bases, with 11 bases sitting between them. Germline V gives CDR1 SEHNR, CDR2 FQNEAQ (reference sequence). The CDR3 reads CASSPGASNSPLHF. Written as DNA, the CDR3 is TGTGCCAGCAGCCCAGGGGCCAGTAATTCACCCCTCCACTTT. The variable domain in full, with the rest retrieved from reference TRBV7-9 and TRBJ1-6, is DTGVSQNPRHKITKRGQNVTFRCDPISEHNRLYWYRQTLGQGPEFLTYFQNEAQLEKSRLLSDRFSAERPKGSFSTLEIQRTEQGDSAMYLCASSPGASNSPLHFGNGTRLTVT.

This sequence joins TRBV5-4 and TRBJ2-5, with TRBD2 matching 8 bases. Germline V gene sequence: CDR1 SGHNT, CDR2 YYREEE (reference sequence). Germline trimming cut 1 base from V and 1 base from J; bases unmatched to any gene: 3. The CDR3 has 15 amino acids. CDR3 protein: CASSLKTSAQETQYF. The CDR3 nucleotides are TGTGCCAGCAGCTTGAAGACTAGCGCCCAAGAGACCCAGTACTTC. The full variable domain, in which reference TRBV5-4 and TRBJ2-5 provide the parts outside the CDR3, is ETGVTQSPTHLIKTRGQQVTLRCSSQSGHNTVSWYQQALGQGPQFIFQYYREEENGRGNFPPRFSGLQFPNYSSELNVNALELDDSALYLCASSLKTSAQETQYFGPGTRLLVL.

This sequence joins TRBV7-2 and TRBJ2-7; D possibly matches TRBD1 or TRBD2 (6 bases each). The length of the CDR3 is 15 residues. V was cut by 6 bases and J by 2 bases, with 17 bases left in between. The germline V gene has CDR1 SGHTA and CDR2 FQGNSA. CDR3 in DNA: TGTGCCAGCAGATCTCAGGGAAGGGGGGCCTACGAGCAGTACTTC. It specifies CASRSQGRGAYEQYF. The full variable domain, completed using reference TRBV7-2 and TRBJ2-7, is GAGVSQSPSNKVTEKGKDVELRCDPISGHTALYWYRQSLGQGLEFLIYFQGNSAPDKSGLPSDRFSAERTGGSVSTLTIQRTQQEDSAVYLCASRSQGRGAYEQYFGPGTRLTVT.

The V and J genes are TRBV19 and TRBJ2-5; D possibly corresponds to TRBD1 (6 bases). Trimming removed 3 bases at V and 2 bases at J, with 16 bases between. The CDR3 extends over 16 amino acids. CDR1 is LNHDA and CDR2 is SQIVND in the germline V gene (reference sequence). The DNA for the CDR3 is TGTGCCAGTAGTATCTTCGGCAGGGGCGTACAAGAGACCCAGTACTTC. It translates to CASSIFGRGVQETQYF.

The V and J genes are TRBV7-8 and TRBJ2-3; 11 bases line up with TRBD2. The CDR3 length is 15 residues. Looked up from germline, CDR1 is SGHVS and CDR2 is FQNEAQ. The ends lost 1 base at V and 7 bases at J; junction bases unmatched: 4. Here the CDR3 reads CASSLGSGGAHTQYF. The CDR3 DNA follows: TGTGCCAGCAGCTTAGGTAGCGGGGGGGCCCATACGCAGTATTTT.

The gene calls are TRBV10-2 and TRBJ1-5; D uncertain. This CDR3 has 13 amino acids. V shed 5 bases and J shed 7 bases, with 12 bases lying between them. The germline CDR1 and CDR2 sequences are WSHSY and SAAADI. CDR3 region: CASSPIPRQPQHF. Written as DNA, the CDR3 is TGCGCCAGCAGTCCTATTCCGCGACAGCCCCAGCATTTT.

The chain couples TRBV4-3 to TRBJ1-6, with TRBD1 matching 9 bases. The ends lost 1 base at V and 8 bases at J; junction bases unmatched: 6. Germline assignment: CDR1 LGHNA and CDR2 YSLEER. The CDR3 loop spans 16 amino acids. The CDR3 is CASSQVGTGTYSPLHF. The CDR3 DNA sequence: TGCGCCAGCAGCCAAGTTGGGACAGGGACGTATTCACCCCTCCACTTT.

V gene TRBV7-2 combines with J gene TRBJ1-6, with TRBD1 as a possible D gene (6 bases). Trimming left V 3 bases short and J 7 bases short, with 16 bases between. The germline V gene encodes CDR1 SGHTA and CDR2 FQGNSA. The CDR3 runs to 16 residues. CDR3 bases: TGTGCCAGCAGCTTGTTCCCCGTCGGGACAAATTCACCCCTCCACTTT. Translation gives CASSLFPVGTNSPLHF.

The CDR3 region is CASRRKGPNTEAFF. The DNA of the CDR3 is TGTGCCAGCAGGAGAAAAGGGCCGAACACTGAAGCTTTCTTT. The gene calls are TRBV2 and TRBJ1-1; no clear D. Per the germline V gene, CDR1 is SNHLY and CDR2 is FYNNEI. CDR3 length: 14 residues. Trimming left V 6 bases short and J 1 base short, with 12 bases between.

The chain has TRBV10-3 and TRBJ2-3; 9 bases are a match to TRBD1. CDR3 length: 15 residues. Germline V gene sequence: CDR1 ENHRY, CDR2 SYGVKD. V dropped 6 bases and J dropped 5; count of bases not matched to a gene: 9. CDR3 nucleotides: TGTGCCATCAGCCGGACAGGGGAAGTCGGAGATACGCAGTATTTT. It codes for CAISRTGEVGDTQYF.

This clone was found once. The chain links TRBV4-1 to TRBJ2-5; TRBD1 or TRBD2 may be the D gene (5 bases each). Germline CDR1 reads MGHRA; CDR2 reads YSYEKL. V was cut by 2 bases and J by 1 base, with 11 bases left in between. This CDR3 region has 15 residues. CDR3 nucleotide sequence: TGCGCCAGCAGCCAACCGGGACCATCCCAAGAGACCCAGTACTTC. Encoded protein: CASSQPGPSQETQYF.

This sequence joins TRBV5-3 and TRBJ2-7; D gene unclear. TRBV5-3 is sorted into the ORF group, with uncertain function. Trimming left V 0 bases short and J 3 bases short, with 4 bases between. CDR3 size: 12 residues. Here the CDR3 reads CARSLGDYEQYF. CDR3 bases: TGTGCCAGAAGCTTGGGGGACTACGAGCAGTACTTC.

The chain joins TRBV9 to TRBJ1-2; D ambiguous. Germline CDR1 and CDR2: SGDLS and YYNGEE. The CDR3 has 11 residues. The V gene lost 7 bases and the J gene lost 6 bases, with 10 bases spanning the gap. The CDR3 loop is CASGLRDGYTF. The CDR3 DNA sequence: TGTGCCAGCGGGTTGAGAGATGGCTACACCTTC.

In its sample, this clone was seen once. This rearrangement joins TRBV10-3 to TRBJ1-4; 8 nucleotides agree with TRBD1. The CDR3 length is 15 residues. Germline CDR1 ENHRY, CDR2 SYGVKD. V dropped 6 bases and J dropped 0; count of bases not matched to a gene: 3. CDR3 sequence: CAISTGQATNEKLFF. CDR3 nucleotide sequence: TGTGCCATCAGCACGGGACAGGCAACTAATGAAAAACTGTTTTTT.

CDR3 protein: CATSRDIEYTEAFF. The CDR3 DNA sequence: TGTGCCACCAGCAGAGATATAGAGTACACTGAAGCTTTCTTT. The chain carries TRBV15 and TRBJ1-1, with no clear D. CDR1 and CDR2 from the germline V gene are LNHNV and YYDKDF (reference sequence). The CDR3 sequence is 14 residues long. Deletions cut 0 bases from V and 3 bases from J, with 8 bases between.

This chain connects TRBV5-6 to TRBJ1-5, with 9 bases identical to TRBD1. The V and J ends lost 3 bases and 5 bases, in that order; junction bases with no gene match: 9. The CDR3 is 16 amino acids. Germline CDR1 is SGHDT and CDR2 is YYEEEE. This CDR3 is CASSSFRDREDQPQHF. For the CDR3, the DNA is TGTGCCAGCAGCTCCTTCCGGGACAGGGAGGATCAGCCCCAGCATTTT.

The chain recombines TRBV6-5 with TRBJ2-7, with 7 bases aligning to TRBD2. The V segment lost 2 bases and the J segment 11 bases; nucleotides outside the gene matches: 6. The CDR3 has 12 residues. Germline V lookup: CDR1 MNHEY, CDR2 SVGAGI. The CDR3 region has the DNA TGTGCCAGCAGTTACGGGTCGGCGGGAGAGTACTTC. It is translated as CASSYGSAGEYF.

The V call is TRBV10-1, the J call TRBJ2-2; 7 bases are shared with TRBD1. The germline V gene encodes CDR1 WNHNN and CDR2 SYGVQD (reference sequence). The V and J ends lost 0 bases and 4 bases, in that order; junction bases with no gene match: 5. This CDR3 spans 16 amino acids. The CDR3 DNA sequence: TGCGCCAGCAGTGAGTCGACAGGGCAGGGCACCGGGGAGCTGTTTTTT. Its protein is CASSESTGQGTGELFF.

The rearrangement joins TRBV18 to TRBJ1-2; tentative D call: TRBD1 (5 bases). Looked up from germline, CDR1 is KGHSH and CDR2 is LQKENI. V was cut by 3 bases and J by 4 bases, with 18 bases left in between. This CDR3 comprises 16 residues. The CDR3, as DNA: TGTGCCAGCTCACCTACAGGTTCCCATTCGAGCTATGGCTACACCTTC. Its translation is CASSPTGSHSSYGYTF.

The chain carries TRBV11-2 and TRBJ1-2; D perhaps matches TRBD1 (6 bases). The CDR3 runs to 16 residues. Germline V CDR1 and CDR2: SGHAT, FQNNGV. V was clipped by 6 bases and J by 2 bases, with 19 bases between them. DNA for the CDR3: TGTGCCAGCAGACAAATCAGGGGCCTTAGGAACTATGGCTACACCTTC. Translating it yields CASRQIRGLRNYGYTF.